This TCR beta chain was recorded in a study of blood T cell repertoires in COVID-19. Across the study: Spain, Italy and the United States supplied samples that represented acute and convalescent COVID-19. PBMCs, B-cell-depleted T cells, or T cells were the source of the cDNA or gDNA that made up the material.

Assay: immunoSEQ multiplex PCR; the TCRdb copy retains only in-frame clones and omits some. The sample carries a few hundred thousand clones, roughly 85% recorded once. The age range of participants was about 18 to 90 years, with residence in roughly 25 US areas. Symptom resolution, clearance, or two negative PCRs marked donors in Cohort 3 as recovered. The CDR3 is made up of 14 amino acids. Germline loops: CDR1 ENHRY, CDR2 SYGVKD. Trimming took 5 bases from V and 0 from J; bases not matched to a gene: 3. This TCR came from a woman aged 45-59 years who had recovered from COVID-19. The chain couples TRBV10-3 to TRBJ2-7, with TRBD1 matching 8 bases. Material: PBMCs or T cells enriched from blood (not recorded which). The CDR3 bases are TGTGCCATCAGTTGGACAGGGAGCTCCTACGAGCAGTACTTC. Encoded protein: CAISWTGSSYEQYF.